This T cell receptor beta chain was documented in a study of shared clonotypes between healthy human individuals. Study-wide results and caveats: Memory subsets generally showed lower estimated richness than naive subsets.

Comments on this clone: Its antigen is undetermined.

The donor population consisted of healthy HIV-negative adults with no recent acute infections or vaccinations. Those who donated, Caucasian adults without exception, all lived in Nashville, Tennessee. Several immunoSEQ 96-well plates shared each subset's DNA, each plate a replicate. Here immunoSEQ multiplex PCR was the method, and the copy in TCRdb shows in-frame clones only, minus some. The sample has about 2.4 million clones; around 94% are singletons. This CDR3 is 13 amino acids long. This receptor was taken from a man aged 18-30 years in good health. The sequenced sample was naive CD4+ T cells sorted from blood. Sample subset: CD45RA+ positively selected. The rearrangement links TRBV21-1 to TRBJ1-2. TRBV21-1 is a known pseudogene. This chain's CDR3 is CASSRSANYGYTF. The CDR3 DNA is TGTGCCAGCAGCCGGTCCGCTAACTATGGCTACACCTTC.